The TCR beta chain under discussion was sequenced for a study of T cells after yellow fever vaccination. The study, taken as a whole, reports: Most clones from primary vaccination resurfaced after the booster (around 95% CD4, 88% CD8). Weaker, the secondary response peaked sooner, at day 5 versus 15.

MiXCR was run by TCRdb on the 5' RACE reads, yielding one entry per CDR3 protein. This table has 500,000 to 550,000 distinct CDR3 sequences, about a fifth appearing once. This clonotype turned up a few times. What it binds is unknown. V shed 0 bases and J 4 bases; nucleotides not matched to a gene: 12. CDR1 and CDR2 (germline): LNHNV, YYDKDF (reference sequence). This CDR3 region has 18 residues. The chain uses TRBV15 and TRBJ2-5; 9 bases line up with TRBD2. The TCR comes from a man younger than 35 who received the YFV17D yellow fever vaccine. Sequences were derived from PBMCs, sampled 21 days after the first yellow fever vaccination. In DNA form, the CDR3 reads TGTGCCACCAGCAGAGATGAATCGCGGGGGGGCCTGCGAGAGACCCAGTACTTC. It encodes CATSRDESRGGLRETQYF.